This TCR beta chain was identified during a study of T cell responses to AZD1222 COVID-19 vaccine. Sequencing used immunoSEQ multiplex PCR; TCRdb keeps in-frame clones, though not all of them. Of some 54,000 clones in the sample, about 85% are singletons; the top ten hold 3% to 4%. The CDR3 consists of 16 residues. V was trimmed by 4 bases and J by 4 bases, leaving 17 bases between them. Germline V lookup: CDR1 MNHEY, CDR2 SVGEGT. This clonotype originated in an adult in good health. J is TRBJ2-1 and V is TRBV6-2 or TRBV6-3, with D perhaps TRBD1 (6 bases). This specimen was peripheral blood, taken on day 0 of AZD1222 vaccination. The CDR3 coding sequence is TGTGCCAGCAGTTTTGTAAGGACAGTGGCTTACAATGAGCAGTTCTTC. The encoded protein is CASSFVRTVAYNEQFF.